This T cell receptor (beta chain) was retrieved from a study of blood T cell repertoires in COVID-19. Study at large: Sites across the United States, Italy and Spain contributed samples from acute and convalescent COVID-19. From T cells, B-cell-depleted T cells, or PBMCs came the material, which was cDNA or gDNA.

The CDR3 spans 15 residues. J was trimmed by 5 bases and V by 4 bases; bases with no gene match: 2. Germline lookup yields CDR1 SGHTA and CDR2 FQGNSA. This clone is classed as medium-sized. Generated by immunoSEQ multiplex PCR, the TCRdb table keeps only in-frame clones and is missing some. The sample lists about 90,000 clones, about 82% seen once, with 3.4% in the top ten. The chain recombines TRBV7-2 with TRBJ2-1, with 13 bases fitting TRBD2. The TCR was taken from a man aged 50 to 59 with acute or convalescent COVID-19. Sequenced: peripheral blood. The CDR3 coding sequence is TGTGCCAGCAGCTGGGGACTAGCGGGGAACAATGAGCAGTTCTTC. It encodes CASSWGLAGNNEQFF.